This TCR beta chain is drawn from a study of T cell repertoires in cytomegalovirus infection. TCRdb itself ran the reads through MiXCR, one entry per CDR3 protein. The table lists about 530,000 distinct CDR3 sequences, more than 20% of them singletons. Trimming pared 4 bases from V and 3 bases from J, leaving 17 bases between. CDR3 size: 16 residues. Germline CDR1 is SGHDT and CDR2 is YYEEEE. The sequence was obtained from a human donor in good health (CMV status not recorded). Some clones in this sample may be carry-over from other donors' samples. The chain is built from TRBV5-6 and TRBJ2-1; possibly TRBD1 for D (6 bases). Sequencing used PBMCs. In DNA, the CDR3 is TGTGCCAGCAGCCGAACGGACAGCCACCACTACAATGAGCAGTTCTTC. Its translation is CASSRTDSHHYNEQFF.